Presented here are 12 T cell receptor beta chains from one specimen sequenced in a study of CD8 T cells in Susac syndrome. When the RNA was reverse transcribed, random hexamers were used with an input of about 0.45 to 1 ug. TCRdb re-analysed the immunoSEQ multiplex PCR reads in MiXCR, keeping a single row per CDR3 protein. This sample has approximately 210,000 distinct CDR3 sequences; about 95% occur once, and the top ten carry about 0.14%. The sample consisted of CD4+ T cells from PBMCs. The source of these receptors is a human donor with Susac syndrome.

The chain joins TRBV7-9 to TRBJ2-2, with D perhaps TRBD2 (5 bases). Per germline, CDR1 SEHNR and CDR2 FQNEAQ (reference sequence). V was clipped by 5 bases and J by 4 bases, with 14 bases between them. CDR3 size: 15 residues. The CDR3 spells CASSPPSGSTGELFF. DNA for the CDR3: TGTGCCAGCAGCCCCCCAAGCGGATCCACCGGGGAGCTGTTTTTT.

The V gene is TRBV20-1, the J gene TRBJ1-1, with D perhaps TRBD1 (5 bases). The CDR3 consists of 13 residues. Trimming stripped 3 bases from V and 4 bases from J, with 12 bases between. CDR1 DFQATT and CDR2 SNEGSKA come from the germline V gene (reference sequence). The CDR3 sequence: CSASGATGTEAFF. The DNA of the CDR3 is TGCAGTGCTAGCGGCGCAACAGGCACTGAAGCTTTCTTT.

This chain connects TRBV11-1 to TRBJ1-1; TRBD1 matches 8 bases. Germline V gene data show CDR1 as SGHAT and CDR2 as FQDESV (reference sequence). Losses at the gene ends were 0 bases for V and 1 base for J; bases not matched to a gene: 1. CDR3 size: 15 residues. The CDR3 reads CASSLAQGGNTEAFF. The CDR3 DNA sequence: TGTGCCAGCAGCTTAGCACAGGGGGGGAACACTGAAGCTTTCTTT.

The genes are TRBV29-1 and TRBJ1-1, with 8 nucleotides matching TRBD1. The trim removed 5 bases at V and 4 bases at J, leaving 3 bases unmatched. The CDR3 consists of 12 residues. Germline assignment: CDR1 SQVTM and CDR2 ANQGSEA. The CDR3 DNA reads as TGCAGCGTTTACAGGGGGGGCACTGAAGCTTTCTTT. Protein sequence: CSVYRGGTEAFF.

This chain joins TRBV30 and TRBJ2-3; D ambiguous. Deletions cut 4 bases from V and 0 bases from J, with 5 bases between. Germline V lookup: CDR1 GTSNPN, CDR2 SVGIG (reference sequence). The CDR3 totals 12 residues. The CDR3, as DNA: TGTGCCTGGACCCCTAGCACAGATACGCAGTATTTT. Amino acid sequence: CAWTPSTDTQYF.

The chain employs TRBV19 and TRBJ2-3; D might be TRBD2 (6 bases). Trimming stripped 7 bases from V and 0 bases from J, with 14 bases between. CDR1 and CDR2 from the germline V gene are LNHDA and SQIVND (reference sequence). There are 15 residues in the CDR3. The CDR3 DNA reads TGTGCCAGTACCCTGCTGGGGGGAAGCACAGATACGCAGTATTTT. Protein: CASTLLGGSTDTQYF.

This chain uses TRBV6-2 or TRBV6-3 with TRBJ1-6; 9 bases line up with TRBD1. In germline, CDR1 is MNHEY, CDR2 SVGEGT. J was trimmed by 11 bases and V by 4 bases; bases with no gene match: 6. This CDR3 has 14 residues. The CDR3 sequence is CASSSTGGRAPLHF. The CDR3 DNA sequence: TGTGCCAGCAGTTCCACAGGGGGCAGGGCACCCCTCCACTTT.

This rearrangement joins TRBV20-1 to TRBJ1-5, with 8 bases that match TRBD1. The CDR3 totals 15 residues. Germline CDR1 is DFQATT and CDR2 is SNEGSKA (reference sequence). V gave up 3 bases and J gave up 2 bases; unmatched junction bases: 6. For the CDR3, the DNA is TGCAGTGCTAGTCCCGGACAGGGAGGCAATCAGCCCCAGCATTTT. It encodes CSASPGQGGNQPQHF.

The chain employs TRBV4-2 and TRBJ2-2, with 10 bases lining up with TRBD2. Trimming cost V 1 base and J 0 bases; bases outside gene matches: 8. Germline CDR1 LGHNA, CDR2 YNFKEQ. CDR3 size: 19 residues. The CDR3 region is CASSQVGLAMPTNTGELFF. As DNA, the CDR3 is TGTGCCAGCAGCCAAGTGGGACTAGCGATGCCAACGAACACCGGGGAGCTGTTTTTT.

The chain has TRBV6-2 or TRBV6-3 and TRBJ1-5; D unclear. This CDR3 has 13 residues. Germline values: CDR1 MNHEY, CDR2 SVGEGT. Trimming stripped 7 bases from V and 5 bases from J, with 12 bases between. CDR3 amino acids: CASTPGADQPQHF. In DNA form, the CDR3 reads TGTGCCAGCACTCCCGGCGCGGATCAGCCCCAGCATTTT.

V is TRBV25-1 and J is TRBJ1-1, with D perhaps matching TRBD1 (5 bases). The CDR3 is made up of 14 amino acids. Germline CDR1 is MGHDK and CDR2 is SYGVNS. V was shortened by 3 bases and J by 5 bases, with 13 bases between the two germline ends. The DNA for the CDR3 is TGTGCCAGCAGTGATGCGGGGGGAAGGACTGAAGCTTTCTTT. Protein sequence: CASSDAGGRTEAFF.

The rearrangement joins TRBV4-3 to TRBJ2-3, with D unclear. CDR1 and CDR2 (germline): LGHNA, YSLEER. This CDR3 spans 18 amino acids. V was pared by 0 bases and J by 4 bases, with 20 bases between. The CDR3 sequence is CASSQEIGSAPVPDTQYF. CDR3 in DNA: TGCGCCAGCAGCCAAGAGATAGGGTCAGCACCAGTCCCAGATACGCAGTATTTT.